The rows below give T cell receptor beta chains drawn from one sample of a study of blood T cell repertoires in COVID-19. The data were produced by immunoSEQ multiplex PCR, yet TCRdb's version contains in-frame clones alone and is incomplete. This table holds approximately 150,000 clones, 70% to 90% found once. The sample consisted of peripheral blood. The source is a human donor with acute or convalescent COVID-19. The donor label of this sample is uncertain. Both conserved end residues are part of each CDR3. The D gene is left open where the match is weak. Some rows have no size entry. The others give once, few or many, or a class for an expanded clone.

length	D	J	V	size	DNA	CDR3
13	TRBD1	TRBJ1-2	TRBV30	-	TGTGCCTGGAGTATCTTGGACAGGGGTATCCACACCTTC	CAWSILDRGIHTF
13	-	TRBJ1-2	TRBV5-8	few	TGTGCCAGCAGCTTGGCAGGGGTGGATGGCTACACCTTC	CASSLAGVDGYTF
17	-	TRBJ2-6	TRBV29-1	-	TGCAGCGTTGAAGTTTTTCGGGGGAGCTCTGGGGCCAACGTCCTGACTTTC	CSVEVFRGSSGANVLTF
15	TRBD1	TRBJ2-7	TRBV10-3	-	TGTGCCATCAGTGTGAGGCAGGGGGCGACCTACGAGCAGTACTTC	CAISVRQGATYEQYF
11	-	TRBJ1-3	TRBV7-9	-	TGTGCCAGCAGCTTAGGAGACACCATATATTTT	CASSLGDTIYF
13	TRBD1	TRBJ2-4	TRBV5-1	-	TGCGCCAGCAGTAGGGACAGCAAAAACATTCAGTACTTC	CASSRDSKNIQYF
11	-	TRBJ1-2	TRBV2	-	TGTGCCAGCAGCCTGAACTATGGCTACACCTTC	CASSLNYGYTF
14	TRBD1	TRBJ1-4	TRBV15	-	TGTGCCACCAGCACGGGACAGGCTAATGAAAAACTGTTTTTT	CATSTGQANEKLFF
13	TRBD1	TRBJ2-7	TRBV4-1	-	TGCGCCAGCAGCCGGGACAGACCCTACGAGCAGTACTTC	CASSRDRPYEQYF
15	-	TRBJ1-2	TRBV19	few	TGTGCCAGTAGTATAGGACCTTTTCAGGGATATGGCTACACCTTC	CASSIGPFQGYGYTF
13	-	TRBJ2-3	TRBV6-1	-	TGTGCCAGCAGTGAGGAGGGAACAGATACGCAGTATTTT	CASSEEGTDTQYF
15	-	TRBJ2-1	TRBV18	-	TGTGCCAGCTCACCCTTGGAGGCATCCTACAATGAGCAGTTCTTC	CASSPLEASYNEQFF
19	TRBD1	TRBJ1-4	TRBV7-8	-	TGTGCCAGCAGCTCAAGGGCCGGGACAGGGTTAAGGTCTAATGAAAAACTGTTTTTT	CASSSRAGTGLRSNEKLFF
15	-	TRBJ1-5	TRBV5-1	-	TGCGCCAGCAGCTTGGGGGCGGGGTCGAATCAGCCCCAGCATTTT	CASSLGAGSNQPQHF
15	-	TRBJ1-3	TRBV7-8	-	TGTGCCAGCAGCTTAGCTGTTGAACAGGGAAACACCATATATTTT	CASSLAVEQGNTIYF
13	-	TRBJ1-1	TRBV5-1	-	TGCGCCAGCAGCTCTGCTCAGGGTACTGAAGCTTTCTTT	CASSSAQGTEAFF
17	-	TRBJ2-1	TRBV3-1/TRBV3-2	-	TGTGCCAGCAGCCAAGCGTCTCTAGGGGGATACTCTGGTGAGCAGTTCTTC	CASSQASLGGYSGEQFF
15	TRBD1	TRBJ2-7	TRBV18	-	TGTGCCAGCTCACGGACCGGGACAGGGGACGACGAGCAGTACTTC	CASSRTGTGDDEQYF
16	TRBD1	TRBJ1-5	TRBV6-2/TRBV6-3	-	TGTGCCAGCAGTTACTCGGCAGGGGGCAATAGGCAGCCCCAGCATTTT	CASSYSAGGNRQPQHF
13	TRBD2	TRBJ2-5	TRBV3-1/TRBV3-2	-	TGTGCCAGCAGCCAATTAGCGGGGCAGCGCCAGTACTTC	CASSQLAGQRQYF
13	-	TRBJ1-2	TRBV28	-	TGTGCCAGCAGCCGCGGACAGTACTATGGCTACACCTTC	CASSRGQYYGYTF
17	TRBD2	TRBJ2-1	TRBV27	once	TGTGCCAGCAGTTTAGTAGTCGGGGCGGGACTAAACAATGAGCAGTTCTTC	CASSLVVGAGLNNEQFF
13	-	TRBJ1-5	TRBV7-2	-	TGTGCCAGCACATCCGCACCGGGTCAGCCCCAGCATTTT	CASTSAPGQPQHF
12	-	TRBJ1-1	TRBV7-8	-	TGTGCCAGCAGCCCACCGTGGAGGGGAGCTTTCTTT	CASSPPWRGAFF
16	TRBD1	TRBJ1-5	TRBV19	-	TGTGCCAGTAGTGGGACGGGACAGGCGATCAATCAGCCCCAGCATTTT	CASSGTGQAINQPQHF
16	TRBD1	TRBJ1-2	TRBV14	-	TGTGCCAGCAGCCAGGGACAGGGGGCGTTGGGGTATGGCTACACCTTC	CASSQGQGALGYGYTF
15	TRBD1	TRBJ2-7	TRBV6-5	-	TGTGCCAGCACACCCAGCAACAGGGGGTCCTACGAGCAGTACTTC	CASTPSNRGSYEQYF
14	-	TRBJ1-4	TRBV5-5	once	TGTGCCAGCAGCTTCAGCGGGTCTAATGAAAAACTGTTTTTT	CASSFSGSNEKLFF
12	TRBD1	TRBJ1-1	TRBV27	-	TGTGCCAGCAGTTTGGACAGGGTAGTTGCTTTCTTT	CASSLDRVVAFF
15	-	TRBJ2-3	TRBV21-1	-	TGTGCCAGCAGCAAACGGCAGGGCGGCACAGATACGCAGTATTTT	CASSKRQGGTDTQYF
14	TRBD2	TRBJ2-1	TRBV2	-	TGTGCCAGCAGACCGGGACTAGCGGGGGGGGAGCAGTTCTTC	CASRPGLAGGEQFF
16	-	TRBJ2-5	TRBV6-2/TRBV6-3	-	TGTGCCAGCAGTTACTCGGCGGGGGCGCACACAGAGACCCAGTACTTC	CASSYSAGAHTETQYF
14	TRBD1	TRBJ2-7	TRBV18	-	TGTGCCAGCTCCCCCGGGACAGGACCCTACGAGCAGTACTTC	CASSPGTGPYEQYF
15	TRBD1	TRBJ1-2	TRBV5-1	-	TGCGCCAGCAGCTTGGGGACAGGGGCTAACTATGGCTACACCTTC	CASSLGTGANYGYTF
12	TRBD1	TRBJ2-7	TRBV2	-	TGTGCCAGCAGGACAGGGGATTTAAAGCAGTACTTC	CASRTGDLKQYF
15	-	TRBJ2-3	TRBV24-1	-	TGTGCCACCAGTGATTTGCCAGGGGGCACAGATACGCAGTATTTT	CATSDLPGGTDTQYF
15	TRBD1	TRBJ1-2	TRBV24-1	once	TGTGCCACCAGTGAGTCGACAGGGGGAAGGCATGGCTACACCTTC	CATSESTGGRHGYTF
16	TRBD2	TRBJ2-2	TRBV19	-	TGTGCCAGTACCACCATGGGAGGGTTCTACACCGGGGAGCTGTTTTTT	CASTTMGGFYTGELFF
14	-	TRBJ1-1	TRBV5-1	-	TGCGCCAGCAGTTCGCCCTCCAGAGGGACTGAAGCTTTCTTT	CASSSPSRGTEAFF
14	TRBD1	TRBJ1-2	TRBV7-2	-	TGTGCCAGCAGCTCCTTCCAGGGACAGGGAGGCTACACCTTC	CASSSFQGQGGYTF
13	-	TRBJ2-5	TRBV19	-	TGTGCCAGTAAGAGACAGGCTGAAGAGACCCAGTACTTC	CASKRQAEETQYF
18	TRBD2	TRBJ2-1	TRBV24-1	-	TGTGCCACCAGTGACACCGGGACTAGCTGGGGCTCCTACAATGAGCAGTTCTTC	CATSDTGTSWGSYNEQFF
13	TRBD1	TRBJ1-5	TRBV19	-	TGTGCCAGTAGGGGGACAGGGGGACAGCCCCAGCATTTT	CASRGTGGQPQHF
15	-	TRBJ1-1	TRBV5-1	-	TGCGCCAGCAGCCCGGGACACGCTACGAACACTGAAGCTTTCTTT	CASSPGHATNTEAFF
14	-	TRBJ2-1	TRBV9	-	TGTGCCAGCAGCGTGGACAGCTCCTACAATGAGCAGTTCTTC	CASSVDSSYNEQFF
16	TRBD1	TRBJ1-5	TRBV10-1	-	TGCGCCAGCAGTGGAGGGACAGGCAACCCCAATCAGCCCCAGCATTTT	CASSGGTGNPNQPQHF
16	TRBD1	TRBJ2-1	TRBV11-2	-	TGTGCCAGCAGCTACGCGTTGGGACAGGGTTCCCATGAGCAGTTCTTC	CASSYALGQGSHEQFF
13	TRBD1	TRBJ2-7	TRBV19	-	TGTGCCAGTAGTACGACAGGGGGCTACGAGCAGTACTTC	CASSTTGGYEQYF
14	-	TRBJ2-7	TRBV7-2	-	TGTGCCAGCAACAGGGGAGGCAAAGCCTACGAGCAGTACTTC	CASNRGGKAYEQYF
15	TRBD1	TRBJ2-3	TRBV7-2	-	TGTGCCAGCATACCTGAGGGACAGCTCACAGATACGCAGTATTTT	CASIPEGQLTDTQYF
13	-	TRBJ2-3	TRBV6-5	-	TGTGCCAGCAGTTCGACAGACACAGATACGCAGTATTTT	CASSSTDTDTQYF
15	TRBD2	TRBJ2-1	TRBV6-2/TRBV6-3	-	TGTGCCAGCAGTTACGAGCGGGAGGGGGATAATGAGCAGTTCTTC	CASSYEREGDNEQFF
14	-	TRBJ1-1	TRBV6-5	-	TGTGCCAGCAGTTACTCGCAGGGGTACACTGAAGCTTTCTTT	CASSYSQGYTEAFF
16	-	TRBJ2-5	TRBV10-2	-	TGCGCCAGCAGCGCCCATGTAGAGGTTATCCAAGAGACCCAGTACTTC	CASSAHVEVIQETQYF
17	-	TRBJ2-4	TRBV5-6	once	TGTGCCAGCAGCTTGGAAGTACAGGGTCTAGCCAAAAACATTCAGTACTTC	CASSLEVQGLAKNIQYF